This T cell receptor beta chain was found in a study of shared clonotypes between healthy human individuals. Trimming at V came to 4 bases and at J to 5 bases, leaving 2 bases not matched to a gene. Germline V CDR1 and CDR2: SGHDT, YYEEEE. The CDR3 is 14 amino acids. Produced via immunoSEQ multiplex PCR; TCRdb's table is partial and in-frame only. The profile shows millions of clones, roughly 95% of them singletons. Study results and caveats: The generation probabilities recorded for non-shared clonotypes fell below those of clonotypes shared by all four donors.

Only CD45RO-negative cells positively selected for CCR7 counted as naive CD8 cells, so terminally differentiated effector memory CD45RA+ cells were excluded. Regarding this clone: What it binds is not known.

The rearrangement links TRBV5-6 to TRBJ2-5; TRBD2 matches 13 bases. This clonotype was sampled from a man aged 18 to 29 in good health. The sequenced material came from naive CD8+ T cells sorted from blood. The CDR3 here is CASSPTSGGETQYF. The CDR3 nucleotides read TGTGCCAGCAGCCCGACTAGCGGGGGGGAGACCCAGTACTTC.